The TCR beta chain described here comes from a study of T cell changes during pregnancy in multiple sclerosis. This CDR3 spans 15 amino acids. The germline V and J ends were trimmed by 3 bases and 7 bases, with 16 bases remaining between them. Germline assignment: CDR1 LNHDA and CDR2 SQIVND (reference sequence). Measured with immunoSEQ multiplex PCR; TCRdb has only the in-frame clones, and not every one. This repertoire shows about 77,000 clones, around 91% found once; its top ten account for around 1.8%. The chain carries TRBV19 and TRBJ1-5, with a possible D match to TRBD1 (6 bases). This sequence originates from a female donor with multiple sclerosis, enrolled in a pregnancy study. Sequenced here: peripheral blood, sampled before pregnancy. The CDR3 DNA follows: TGTGCCAGTAGTATCGCACAGGGATTATGGCAGCCCCAGCATTTT. Its protein product is CASSIAQGLWQPQHF. The complete variable domain, with remaining parts taken from reference TRBV19 and TRBJ1-5, reads DGGITQSPKYLFRKEGQNVTLSCEQNLNHDAMYWYRQDPGQGLRLIYYSQIVNDFQKGDIAEGYSVSREKKESFPLTVTSAQKNPTAFYLCASSIAQGLWQPQHFGDGTRLSIL.